This TCR beta chain emerged from a study of CD8 T cells in ankylosing spondylitis. Findings and caveats of the study: Ankylosing spondylitis blood seemed to carry a telltale TCR beta motif made of fewer than 10 highly homologous variants.

Germline CDR1 is MNHNS and CDR2 is SASEGT. CDR3 size: 13 residues. V lost 6 bases to trimming and J lost 1 base, with 7 bases between them. This clonotype was observed a few times. Its specificity is unknown. TCRdb itself ran the 5' RACE reads through MiXCR, one entry per CDR3 protein. The data contain almost 400,000 distinct CDR3 sequences, 20% to 25% of them singletons. The V call is TRBV6-1, the J call TRBJ2-4; no clear D gene. Sequencing was performed on blood, either unsorted or a sorted T cell fraction (not recorded which). The TCR was taken from a male donor with ankylosing spondylitis. The CDR3 DNA sequence: TGTGCCAGCAGCACAAATGCCAAAAACATTCAGTACTTC. This encodes CASSTNAKNIQYF.